These 28 T cell receptor beta chains were all obtained from the same sample, sequenced in a study of siplizumab effects on memory and regulatory T cells. The repertoire was sequenced with immunoSEQ multiplex PCR; TCRdb's copy has only in-frame clones and lacks some. The sample consists of approximately 92,000 clones, about 94% of them appearing once. The sample consisted of non-Treg CD4+ T cells sorted from blood. The receptors derive from a human donor in good health.

The genes are TRBV18 and TRBJ2-7; D perhaps matches TRBD2 (6 bases). V was cut by 6 bases and J by 7 bases, with 16 bases left in between. Germline-derived CDR1 and CDR2 are KGHSH and LQKENI. The CDR3 spans 13 residues. The CDR3 DNA is TGTGCCAGCTCGCCGACTAGTAGGATGGAGCAGTACTTC. Protein: CASSPTSRMEQYF.

The chain employs TRBV29-1 and TRBJ2-2; unclear D gene. The germline V gene encodes CDR1 SQVTM and CDR2 ANQGSEA. The CDR3 has 13 amino acids. V was clipped by 4 bases and J by 3 bases, with 9 bases between them. The CDR3 here is CSVGVQHTGELFF. CDR3 DNA sequence: TGCAGCGTTGGGGTACAGCACACCGGGGAGCTGTTTTTT.

The genes are TRBV7-9 and TRBJ2-5; the match to TRBD1 covers 7 bases. The CDR3 is 15 amino acids. The V and J ends lost 1 base and 5 bases, in that order; junction bases with no gene match: 7. Germline loops: CDR1 SEHNR, CDR2 FQNEAQ (reference sequence). Written as DNA, the CDR3 is TGTGCCAGCAGCTTAGGTCGACAGGGCAAGGAGACCCAGTACTTC. It yields the protein CASSLGRQGKETQYF.

The chain joins TRBV30 to TRBJ1-6; D gene ambiguous. This CDR3 region has 15 residues. In germline, CDR1 is GTSNPN, CDR2 SVGIG (reference sequence). Trimming removed 0 bases from V and 9 bases from J, with 15 bases in between. This CDR3 reads CAWSVGSGRTSPLHF. In DNA, the CDR3 is TGTGCCTGGAGTGTCGGGAGTGGACGGACTTCACCCCTCCACTTT.

In its sample, this clone was seen a few times. V is TRBV30 and J is TRBJ2-5, with D unclear. Between the trimmed V and J ends, which lost 2 bases and 1 base, there was a span of 5 bases. CDR3 length: 12 residues. Germline V gene sequence: CDR1 GTSNPN, CDR2 SVGIG (reference sequence). This chain's CDR3 is CAWSLIQETQYF. The CDR3, as DNA: TGTGCCTGGAGTTTGATCCAAGAGACCCAGTACTTC.

This sequence joins TRBV5-1 and TRBJ2-1; D uncertain. The CDR3 totals 14 residues. Germline CDR1 is SGHRS and CDR2 is YFSETQ. Trimming took 3 bases from V and 6 from J, leaving 13 bases between them. CDR3 coding DNA: TGCGCCAGCAGCTCAACTGGACGATCCAATGAGCAGTTCTTC. Translated, it gives CASSSTGRSNEQFF.

The chain has TRBV9 and TRBJ2-7; 9 bases are a match to TRBD2. CDR3 length: 15 residues. The V segment lost 2 bases and the J segment 0 bases; nucleotides outside the gene matches: 3. The germline V gene encodes CDR1 SGDLS and CDR2 YYNGEE. As DNA, the CDR3 is TGTGCCAGCAGCGTGAGTAGCGGGAGCTCCTACGAGCAGTACTTC. It yields the protein CASSVSSGSSYEQYF.

The CDR3, as DNA: TGTGCCAGCATACAGGGGTCTGGTGGAGAGACCCAGTACTTC. Translation: CASIQGSGGETQYF. The V call is TRBV2, the J call TRBJ2-5; 7 bases line up with TRBD1. The germline V gene encodes CDR1 SNHLY and CDR2 FYNNEI. The CDR3 loop spans 14 amino acids. V lost 7 bases and J lost 4; bases outside the gene matches: 9.

The chain links TRBV7-3 to TRBJ1-5; unclear D gene. This CDR3 spans 17 amino acids. Germline V gene lookup returns CDR1 SGHTA and CDR2 FQGTGA. V dropped 5 bases and J dropped 0 bases, with 17 bases sitting between them. The CDR3 loop reads CASSRGFAGYSNQPQHF. The CDR3, as DNA: TGTGCCAGCAGCCGTGGGTTTGCAGGCTATAGCAATCAGCCCCAGCATTTT. The full variable domain, rest sourced from reference TRBV7-3 and TRBJ1-5, is GAGVSQTPSNKVTEKGKYVELRCDPISGHTALYWYRQSLGQGPEFLIYFQGTGAADDSGLPNDRFFAVRPEGSVSTLKIQRTERGDSAVYLCASSRGFAGYSNQPQHFGDGTRLSIL.

The V gene is TRBV30, the J gene TRBJ1-2, with no clear D. This CDR3 is built from 13 residues. Between the trimmed V and J ends, which lost 6 bases and 4 bases, there was a span of 15 bases. Germline assignment: CDR1 GTSNPN and CDR2 SVGIG (reference sequence). The CDR3 spells CACLTQRSYGYTF. DNA of the CDR3: TGTGCCTGCTTGACACAGCGAAGCTATGGCTACACCTTC.

The chain employs TRBV10-2 and TRBJ2-3; the D is unclear. V lost 1 base and J lost 2, with 4 bases in between. The CDR3 extends over 13 amino acids. CDR1 is WSHSY and CDR2 is SAAADI in the germline V gene. For the CDR3, the DNA is TGCGCCAGCAGTGAGTTGGCCACAGATACGCAGTATTTT. Translation gives CASSELATDTQYF.

The J gene is TRBJ1-6, the V gene TRBV30; no definite D call. This CDR3 contains 11 residues. V lost 2 bases to trimming and J lost 14 bases, with 10 bases between them. Germline CDR1 GTSNPN, CDR2 SVGIG (reference sequence). CDR3: CAWSPNSSLHF. DNA for the CDR3: TGTGCCTGGAGTCCTAATTCTTCCCTCCACTTT.

The chain employs TRBV7-3 and TRBJ2-3; D is unclear. V was pared by 5 bases and J by 0 bases, with 9 bases between. CDR1 and CDR2 (germline): SGHTA, FQGTGA. The CDR3 contains 14 residues. The CDR3 DNA is TGTGCCAGCAGCCGGCTAGGTAGCACAGATACGCAGTATTTT. As protein: CASSRLGSTDTQYF.

This sequence joins TRBV4-1 and TRBJ1-3; tentative D call: TRBD1 (5 bases). CDR1 and CDR2 from the germline V gene are MGHRA and YSYEKL. The V end was cut by 0 bases, the J end by 8 bases, with 17 bases between. The CDR3 consists of 16 residues. The CDR3 spells CASSQDPNAGRDTIYF. The CDR3 DNA reads TGCGCCAGCAGCCAAGATCCGAATGCAGGGAGAGACACCATATATTTT.

The gene calls are TRBV5-4 and TRBJ1-1; D gene unclear. Germline-derived CDR1 and CDR2 are SGHNT and YYREEE (reference sequence). CDR3 length: 16 residues. V dropped 0 bases and J dropped 0 bases, with 12 bases sitting between them. CDR3 loop: CASSLAGGRLNTEAFF. The CDR3 DNA reads as TGTGCCAGCAGCTTGGCCGGAGGACGGCTGAACACTGAAGCTTTCTTT.

This chain links TRBV6-4 with TRBJ2-2, with TRBD2 as a possible D gene (5 bases). This CDR3 has 15 residues. V gave up 6 bases and J gave up 0 bases, with 11 bases separating them. Germline assignment: CDR1 MRHNA and CDR2 SNTAGT. The CDR3 DNA is TGTGCCAGCAGATCTAGCTTCGCGAACACCGGGGAGCTGTTTTTT. As protein: CASRSSFANTGELFF.

This clone was recorded only once. The chain is built from TRBV18 and TRBJ2-3; D is possibly TRBD2 (5 bases). CDR1 and CDR2 from the germline V gene are KGHSH and LQKENI. The V and J ends lost 3 bases and 4 bases respectively, with 14 bases between them. The CDR3 totals 15 residues. CDR3: CASSPYEGFSDTQYF. For the CDR3, the DNA is TGTGCCAGCTCACCTTATGAGGGTTTCTCAGATACGCAGTATTTT.

The rearrangement joins TRBV11-3 to TRBJ2-1; tentative D call: TRBD2 (6 bases). The CDR3 extends over 15 amino acids. Trimming left V 1 base short and J 5 bases short, with 12 bases between. The germline CDR1 and CDR2 sequences are SGHNT and YENEEA. CDR3 nucleotide sequence: TGTGCCAGCAGCTTAGTTTTCGGGAGAGACAATGAGCAGTTCTTC. This encodes CASSLVFGRDNEQFF.

The chain recombines TRBV5-1 with TRBJ2-1, with D possibly being TRBD2 (5 bases). Trimming took off 4 bases at V and 10 bases at J, with 15 bases between the two ends. The CDR3 has 13 residues. The germline CDR1 and CDR2 sequences are SGHRS and YFSETQ. CDR3 DNA: TGCGCCAGCAGCCCGGGATCCTGGGTGGAGCAGTTCTTC. Protein sequence: CASSPGSWVEQFF.

The rearrangement uses TRBV7-9 and TRBJ2-3; possibly TRBD1 for D (6 bases). This CDR3 contains 17 residues. V was trimmed by 2 bases and J by 4 bases, leaving 19 bases between them. The germline V gene has CDR1 SEHNR and CDR2 FQNEAQ (reference sequence). The CDR3 spells CASSLNRQNRVADTQYF. The CDR3 bases are TGTGCCAGCAGCTTAAATAGACAGAACAGGGTTGCAGATACGCAGTATTTT.

The V call is TRBV6-5, the J call TRBJ2-7; the D is unclear. Germline assignment: CDR1 MNHEY and CDR2 SVGAGI. Trimming cost V 5 bases and J 2 bases, with 16 bases left between them. The CDR3 length is 15 residues. The CDR3 region is CASSRGHRVTYEQYF. The CDR3 nucleotides read TGTGCCAGCAGTAGAGGTCACAGAGTCACCTACGAGCAGTACTTC.

In DNA, the CDR3 is TGTGCCAGCAGTTACTCTCAAGAGACCCAGTACTTC. Its protein is CASSYSQETQYF. V and J are TRBV6-6 and TRBJ2-5, with no clear D. Germline V gene data show CDR1 as MNHNY and CDR2 as SVGAGI (reference sequence). CDR3 length: 12 amino acids. Trimming removed 0 bases from V and 2 bases from J, with 1 base in between.

This chain links TRBV29-1 with TRBJ2-1; 9 positions agree with TRBD2. The CDR3 length is 13 residues. CDR1 SQVTM and CDR2 ANQGSEA come from the germline V gene. After removal of 4 bases from V and 8 bases from J, the junction contained 6 bases not matched to a gene. CDR3 sequence reads: CSVVLAGVHEQFF. CDR3 DNA sequence: TGCAGCGTTGTTTTAGCGGGAGTTCATGAGCAGTTCTTC.

V and J are TRBV7-9 and TRBJ2-5; either TRBD1 or TRBD2 may supply D (5 bases each). The germline CDR1 and CDR2 sequences are SEHNR and FQNEAQ (reference sequence). Trimming took off 4 bases at V and 4 bases at J, with 16 bases between the two ends. This CDR3 region has 15 residues. DNA for the CDR3: TGTGCCAGCAGCTATGGACTTTTGGGGGTAGAGACCCAGTACTTC. Its protein product is CASSYGLLGVETQYF.

The chain employs TRBV29-1 and TRBJ2-1, with D tentatively TRBD2 (5 bases). This CDR3 has 14 amino acids. Trimming took 4 bases from V and 1 from J, leaving 11 bases between them. Germline CDR1 and CDR2: SQVTM and ANQGSEA. Written as DNA, the CDR3 is TGCAGCGTTGCAGGTGGGAGTTCCTACAATGAGCAGTTCTTC. Translated: CSVAGGSSYNEQFF.

This chain uses TRBV7-3 with TRBJ2-1; D could derive from TRBD1 or TRBD2 (7 bases each). Germline V gene lookup returns CDR1 SGHTA and CDR2 FQGTGA. Trimming stripped 1 base from V and 6 bases from J, with 13 bases between. This CDR3 is 15 amino acids long. This CDR3 reads CASSLKGGGSNEQFF. The CDR3 coding sequence is TGTGCCAGCAGCTTAAAGGGAGGGGGCTCCAATGAGCAGTTCTTC.

V is TRBV18 and J is TRBJ2-5; 7 bases align to TRBD2. The germline V gene has CDR1 KGHSH and CDR2 LQKENI. CDR3 length equals 14 residues. The ends lost 4 bases at V and 5 bases at J; junction bases unmatched: 7. CDR3 DNA: TGTGCCAGCTCACAACAGCGGGGTCGGGAGACCCAGTACTTC. It is translated as CASSQQRGRETQYF.

The rearrangement links TRBV14 to TRBJ2-2, with D perhaps matching TRBD1 or TRBD2 (5 bases each). Germline V lookup: CDR1 SGHDN, CDR2 FVKESK. V gave up 3 bases and J gave up 1 base, with 15 bases separating them. The CDR3 runs 17 residues. CDR3 residues: CASSQGISGLNTGELFF. The CDR3 DNA follows: TGTGCCAGCAGCCAGGGGATTTCGGGGCTGAACACCGGGGAGCTGTTTTTT.